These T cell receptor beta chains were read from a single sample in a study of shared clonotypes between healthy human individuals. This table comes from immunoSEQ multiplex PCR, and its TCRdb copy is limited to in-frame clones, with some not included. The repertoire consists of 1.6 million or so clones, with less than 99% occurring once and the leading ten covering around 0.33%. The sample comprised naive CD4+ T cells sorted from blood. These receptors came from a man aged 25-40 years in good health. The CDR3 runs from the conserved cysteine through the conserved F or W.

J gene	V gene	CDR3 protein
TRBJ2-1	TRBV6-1	CASIYGREGDEQFF
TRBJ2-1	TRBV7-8	CASRQDSNEQFF
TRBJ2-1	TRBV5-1	CASSSLSGDSYNEQFF
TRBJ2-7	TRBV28	CASLSPGRGGSYEQYF
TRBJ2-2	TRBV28	CASSPTGPRNTGELFF
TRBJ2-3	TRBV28	CASFPSGTSSTDTQYF
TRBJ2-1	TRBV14	CASSQRTGLVGSYNEQFF
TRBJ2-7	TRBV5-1	CASSPRPDPYEQYF
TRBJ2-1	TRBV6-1	CATRAGSYNEQFF
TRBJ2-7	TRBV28	CASSLAVVGPSREQYF
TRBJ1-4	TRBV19	CASSIGQRYATNEKLFF
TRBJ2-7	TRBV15	CATSRDLSSPGLKAYEQYF
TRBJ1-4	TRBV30	CAWSPGQGLFF
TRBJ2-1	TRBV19	CASSSPLAENYNEQFF
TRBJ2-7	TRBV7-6	CASSFWTEPLYEQYF
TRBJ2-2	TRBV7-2	CASSSTGRGAGELFF
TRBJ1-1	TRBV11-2	CASSYGRGAEAFF
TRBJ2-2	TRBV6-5	CASSYSGANTGELFF
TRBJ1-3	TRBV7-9	CASSPGTTKDSGNTIYF
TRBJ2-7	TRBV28	CASSPSGRAPEQYF
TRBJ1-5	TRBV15	CATSRDRRQGSLVSQHF
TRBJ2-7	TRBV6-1	CASSEKGGRAREQYF
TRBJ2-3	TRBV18	CASSVRDTDTQYF
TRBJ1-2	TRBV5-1	CASSLAGGDYGYTF
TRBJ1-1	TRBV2	CASSRHQGNTEAFF
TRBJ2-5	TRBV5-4	CASSLGLEETQYF
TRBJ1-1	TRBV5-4	CASSMGQMNTEAFF
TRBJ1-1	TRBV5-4	CASSFDRGTTEAFF
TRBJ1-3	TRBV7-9	CASSKISGNTIYF
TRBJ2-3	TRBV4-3	CASSQWGPTDTQYF
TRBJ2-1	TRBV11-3	CASATSGHHNEQFF
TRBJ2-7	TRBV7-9	CASSQDYEQYF
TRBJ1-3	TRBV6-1	CASSDHSGNTIYF
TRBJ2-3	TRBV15	CATSRESLGHADTQYF
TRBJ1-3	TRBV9	CASSTRDTSGNTIYF